This T cell receptor beta chain comes out of a study of beta chain features in type 1 diabetes. This clone was counted only a few times. Its antigen is still unknown. Expressed TCRB transcripts were sequenced because the entire RNA isolate underwent reverse transcription. Average reads for naive, central memory and regulatory T cell samples were roughly 3.5 million. Here immunoSEQ multiplex PCR was the method, and the copy in TCRdb shows in-frame clones only, minus some. The sample records more than 350,000 clones, about an eighth being singletons. Overall study results and limits: Among all four CD4+ subsets, Type 1 diabetes patients had TCRB CDR3s that were moderately but significantly shorter.

The sequence derives from a woman aged 18-35 years in good health. The sample comprised naive CD4+ T cells from blood.

CDR3 protein: CASSYSGGNTEAFF. The DNA of the CDR3 is TGTGCCAGCAGTTACTCGGGGGGCAACACTGAAGCTTTCTTT. The chain couples TRBV6-6 to TRBJ1-1; D is possibly TRBD1 (6 bases). The germline V and J ends were trimmed by 0 bases and 2 bases, with 7 bases remaining between them. This CDR3 comprises 14 residues. Germline loops: CDR1 MNHNY, CDR2 SVGAGI (reference sequence).